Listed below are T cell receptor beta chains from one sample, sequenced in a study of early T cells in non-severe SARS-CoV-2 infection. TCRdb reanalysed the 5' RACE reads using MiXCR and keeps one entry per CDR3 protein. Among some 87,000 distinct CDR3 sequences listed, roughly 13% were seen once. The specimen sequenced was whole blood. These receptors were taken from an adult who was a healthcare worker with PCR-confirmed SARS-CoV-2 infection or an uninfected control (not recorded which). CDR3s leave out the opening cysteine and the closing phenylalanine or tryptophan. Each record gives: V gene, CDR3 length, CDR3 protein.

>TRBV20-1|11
SARENYQETQY
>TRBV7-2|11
ASSFYTNSPLH
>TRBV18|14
ASSPRGQGAYTEAF
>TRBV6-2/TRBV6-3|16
ASSPNPETGSSYNEQF
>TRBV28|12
ASSLGGGFYGYT
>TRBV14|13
ASSPLVSKPYEQY
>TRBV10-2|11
ASRLNGGYEQY
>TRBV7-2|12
ASSLAGSSYEQY
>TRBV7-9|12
ASSLARQENEQF
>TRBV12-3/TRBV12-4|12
ASSIASPGQPQH
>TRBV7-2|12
ASSLDRGRNIQY
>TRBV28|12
ASSSTGSNSPLH
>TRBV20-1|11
SAAAGAYNEQF
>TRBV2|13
ASSEARTGQETQY
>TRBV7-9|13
ASSLARREGYGYT
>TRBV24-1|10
ATSDRTGEQY
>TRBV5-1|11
ASSLERQETQY
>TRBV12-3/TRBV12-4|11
ASTTEFNSPLH
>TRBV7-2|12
ASSLAVRNEKLF
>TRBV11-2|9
ASSPKDTQY